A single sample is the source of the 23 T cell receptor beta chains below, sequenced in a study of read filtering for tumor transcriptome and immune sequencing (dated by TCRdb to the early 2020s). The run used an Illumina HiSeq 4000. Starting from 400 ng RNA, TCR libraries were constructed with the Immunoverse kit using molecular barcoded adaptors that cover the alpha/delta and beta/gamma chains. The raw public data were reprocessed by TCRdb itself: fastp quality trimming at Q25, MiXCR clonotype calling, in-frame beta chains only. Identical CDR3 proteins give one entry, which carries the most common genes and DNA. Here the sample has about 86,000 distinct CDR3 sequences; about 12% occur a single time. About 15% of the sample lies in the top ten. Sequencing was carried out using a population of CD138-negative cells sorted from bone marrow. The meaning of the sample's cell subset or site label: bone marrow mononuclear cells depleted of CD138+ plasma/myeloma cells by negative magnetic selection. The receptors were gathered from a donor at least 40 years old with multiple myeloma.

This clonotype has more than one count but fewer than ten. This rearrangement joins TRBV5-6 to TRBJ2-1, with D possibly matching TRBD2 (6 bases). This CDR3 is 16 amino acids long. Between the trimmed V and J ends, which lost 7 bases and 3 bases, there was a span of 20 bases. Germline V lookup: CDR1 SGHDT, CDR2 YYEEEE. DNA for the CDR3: TGTGCCAGCCCCCCCCTCACGGGAGTTCGCTACAATGAGCAGTTCTTC. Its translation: CASPPLTGVRYNEQFF.

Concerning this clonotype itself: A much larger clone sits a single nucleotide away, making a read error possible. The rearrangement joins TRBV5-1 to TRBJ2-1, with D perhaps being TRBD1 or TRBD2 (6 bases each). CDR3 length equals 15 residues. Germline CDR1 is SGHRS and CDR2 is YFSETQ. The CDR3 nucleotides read TGCGCCAGCAGCTCAGGAGGGGGGTCCTACAATGGGCAGTTCTTC. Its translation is CASSSGGGSYNGQFF.

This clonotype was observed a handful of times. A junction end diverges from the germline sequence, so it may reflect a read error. CDR3 DNA: TGCAGCGTGGTAGGACAGATGGACACTGAAGCTCTCTTT. Its translation: CSVVGQMDTEALF. The rearrangement uses TRBV29-1 and TRBJ1-1; D possibly corresponds to TRBD1 (6 bases). CDR1 SQVTM and CDR2 ANQGSEA come from the germline V gene. This CDR3 region has 13 residues.

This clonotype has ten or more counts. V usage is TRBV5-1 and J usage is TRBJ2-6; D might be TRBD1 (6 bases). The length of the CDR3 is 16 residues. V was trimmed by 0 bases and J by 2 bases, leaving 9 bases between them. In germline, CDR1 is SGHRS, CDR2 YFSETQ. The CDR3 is CASSLGQEAGANVLTF. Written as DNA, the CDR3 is TGCGCCAGCAGCTTGGGACAGGAGGCTGGGGCCAACGTCCTGACTTTC.

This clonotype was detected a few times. DNA for the CDR3: TGTGCCACCAGTGTTGAGGGACCGCTCAATGAGCAGTTCTTC. The encoded protein is CATSVEGPLNEQFF. This chain joins TRBV24-1 and TRBJ2-1, with D tentatively TRBD1 or TRBD2 (5 bases each). The CDR3 spans 14 residues. Trimming left V 5 bases short and J 6 bases short, with 13 bases between. Germline CDR1 KGHDR, CDR2 SFDVKD.

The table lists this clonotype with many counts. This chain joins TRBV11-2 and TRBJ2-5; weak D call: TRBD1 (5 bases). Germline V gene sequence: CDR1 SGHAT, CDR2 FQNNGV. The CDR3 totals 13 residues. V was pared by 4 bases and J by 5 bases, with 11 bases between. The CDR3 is CASSYKGMETQYF. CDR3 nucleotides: TGTGCCAGCAGCTATAAGGGGATGGAGACCCAGTACTTC.

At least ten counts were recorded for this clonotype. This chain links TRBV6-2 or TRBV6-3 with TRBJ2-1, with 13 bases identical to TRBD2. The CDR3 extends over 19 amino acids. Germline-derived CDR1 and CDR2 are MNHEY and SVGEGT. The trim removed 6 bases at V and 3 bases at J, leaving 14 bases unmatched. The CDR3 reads CASSSGLAGSRGNYNEQFF. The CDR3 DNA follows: TGTGCCAGCAGCTCGGGACTAGCGGGGTCCCGCGGAAACTACAATGAGCAGTTCTTC.

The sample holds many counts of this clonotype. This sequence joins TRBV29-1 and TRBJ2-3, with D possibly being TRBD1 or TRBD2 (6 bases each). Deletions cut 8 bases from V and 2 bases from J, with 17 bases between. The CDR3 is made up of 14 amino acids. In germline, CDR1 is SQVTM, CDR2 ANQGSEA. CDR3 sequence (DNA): TGCAGCCATCGGGGGCCGGGATTCACAGATACGCAGTATTTT. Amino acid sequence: CSHRGPGFTDTQYF.

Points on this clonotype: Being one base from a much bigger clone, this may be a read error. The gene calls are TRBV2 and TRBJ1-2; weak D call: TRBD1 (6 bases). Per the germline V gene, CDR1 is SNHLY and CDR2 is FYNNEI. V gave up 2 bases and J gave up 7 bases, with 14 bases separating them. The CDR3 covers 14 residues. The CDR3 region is CASSEQGRAFGYTF. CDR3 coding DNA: TGTGCCAGCAGTGAACAGGGGCGGGCCTTTGGCTACACCTTC.

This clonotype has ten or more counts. In nucleotides, the CDR3 is TGCAGCGGTGTATACAATGAGCAGTTCTTC. Encoded protein: CSGVYNEQFF. The V gene is TRBV29-1, the J gene TRBJ2-1; D is unclear. The CDR3 is made up of 10 amino acids. Trimming pared 7 bases from V and 4 bases from J, leaving 5 bases between. CDR1 and CDR2 (germline): SQVTM, ANQGSEA.

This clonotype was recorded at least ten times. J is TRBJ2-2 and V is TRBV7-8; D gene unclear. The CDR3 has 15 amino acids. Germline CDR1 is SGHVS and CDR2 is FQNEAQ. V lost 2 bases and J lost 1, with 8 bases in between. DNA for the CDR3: TGTGCCAGCAGCTTATGGGTCAGGAACACCGGGGAGCTGTTTTTT. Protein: CASSLWVRNTGELFF. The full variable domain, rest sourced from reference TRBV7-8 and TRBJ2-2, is GAGVSQSPRYKVAKRGQDVALRCDPISGHVSLFWYQQALGQGPEFLTYFQNEAQLDKSGLPSDRFFAERPEGSVSTLKIQRTQQEDSAVYLCASSLWVRNTGELFFGEGSRLTVL.

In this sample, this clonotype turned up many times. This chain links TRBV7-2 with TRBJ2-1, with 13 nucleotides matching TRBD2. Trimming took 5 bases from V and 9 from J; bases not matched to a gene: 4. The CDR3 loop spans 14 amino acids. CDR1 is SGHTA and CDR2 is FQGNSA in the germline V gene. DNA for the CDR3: TGTGCCAGCAGCCAAGGGACTAGCGGGGCTGAGCAGTTCTTC. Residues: CASSQGTSGAEQFF. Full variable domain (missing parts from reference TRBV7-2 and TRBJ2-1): GAGVSQSPSNKVTEKGKDVELRCDPISGHTALYWYRQSLGQGLEFLIYFQGNSAPDKSGLPSDRFSAERTGGSVSTLTIQRTQQEDSAVYLCASSQGTSGAEQFFGPGTRLTVL.

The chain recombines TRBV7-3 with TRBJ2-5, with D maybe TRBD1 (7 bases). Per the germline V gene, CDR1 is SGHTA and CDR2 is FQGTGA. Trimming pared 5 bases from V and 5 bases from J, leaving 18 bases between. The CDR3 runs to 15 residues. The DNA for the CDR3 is TGTGCCAGCAGCAAGGACAGGAGGGATGGGGAGACCCAGTACTTC. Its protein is CASSKDRRDGETQYF.

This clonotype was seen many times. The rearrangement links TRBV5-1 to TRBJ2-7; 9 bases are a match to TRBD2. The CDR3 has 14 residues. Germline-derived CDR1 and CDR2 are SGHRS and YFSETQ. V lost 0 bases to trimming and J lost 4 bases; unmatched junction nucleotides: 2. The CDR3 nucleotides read TGCGCCAGCAGCTTGGTAGCGGGAGCTTACGAGCAGTACTTC. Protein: CASSLVAGAYEQYF.

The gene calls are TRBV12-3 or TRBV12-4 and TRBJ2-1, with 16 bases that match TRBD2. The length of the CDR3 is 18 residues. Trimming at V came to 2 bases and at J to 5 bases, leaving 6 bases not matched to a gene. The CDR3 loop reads CASSLPGLAGGQDNEQFF. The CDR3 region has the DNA TGTGCCAGCAGTTTACCGGGACTAGCGGGAGGGCAAGACAATGAGCAGTTCTTC.

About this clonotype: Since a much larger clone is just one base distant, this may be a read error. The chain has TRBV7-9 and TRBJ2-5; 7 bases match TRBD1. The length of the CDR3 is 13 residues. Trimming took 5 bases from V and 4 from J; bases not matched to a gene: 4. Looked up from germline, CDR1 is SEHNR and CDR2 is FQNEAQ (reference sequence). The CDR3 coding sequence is TGTGCCAGCAGCCGAGGGGGCTCAGAGACCCAGTACTTC. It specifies CASSRGGSETQYF.

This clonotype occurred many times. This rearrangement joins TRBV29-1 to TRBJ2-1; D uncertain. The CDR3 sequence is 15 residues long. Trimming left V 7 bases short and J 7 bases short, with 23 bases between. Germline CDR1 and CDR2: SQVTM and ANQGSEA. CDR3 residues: CSAVVVSGYGNEQFF. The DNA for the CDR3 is TGCAGCGCCGTAGTCGTCTCAGGCTATGGAAATGAGCAGTTCTTC.

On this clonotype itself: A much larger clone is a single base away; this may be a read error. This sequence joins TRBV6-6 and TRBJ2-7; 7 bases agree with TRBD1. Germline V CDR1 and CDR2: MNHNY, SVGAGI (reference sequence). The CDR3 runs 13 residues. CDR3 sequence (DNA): TGTGCCGGCAGTTCCGGACAGGCAAGCGAGCAGTACTTC. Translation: CAGSSGQASEQYF.

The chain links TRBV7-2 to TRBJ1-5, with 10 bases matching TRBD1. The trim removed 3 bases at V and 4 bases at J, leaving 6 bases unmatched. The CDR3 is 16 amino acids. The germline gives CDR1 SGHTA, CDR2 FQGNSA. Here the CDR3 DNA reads TGTGCCAGCAGCTTCGAGACAGGGGGCATAAATCAGCCCCAGCATTTT. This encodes CASSFETGGINQPQHF.

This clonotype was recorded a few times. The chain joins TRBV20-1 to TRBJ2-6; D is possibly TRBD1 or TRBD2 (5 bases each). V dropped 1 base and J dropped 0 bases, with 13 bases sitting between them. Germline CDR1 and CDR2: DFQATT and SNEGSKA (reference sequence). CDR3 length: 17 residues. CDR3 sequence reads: CSARVRGDPSGANVLTF. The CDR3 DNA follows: TGCAGTGCTAGAGTTAGGGGAGATCCCTCTGGGGCCAACGTCCTGACTTTC.

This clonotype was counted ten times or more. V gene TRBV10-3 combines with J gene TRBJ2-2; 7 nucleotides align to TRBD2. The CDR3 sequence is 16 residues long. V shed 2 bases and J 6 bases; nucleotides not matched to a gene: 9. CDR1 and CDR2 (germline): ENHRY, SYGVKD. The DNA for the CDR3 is TGTGCCATCAGTGAGGTCGCGGGAGCAGGCCCCGGGGAGCTGTTTTTT. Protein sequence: CAISEVAGAGPGELFF.

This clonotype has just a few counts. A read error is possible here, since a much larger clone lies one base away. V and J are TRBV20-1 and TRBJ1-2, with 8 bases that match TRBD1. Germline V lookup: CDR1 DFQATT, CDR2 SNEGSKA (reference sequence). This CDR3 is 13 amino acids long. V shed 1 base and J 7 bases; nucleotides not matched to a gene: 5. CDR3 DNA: TGCAGTGCTAGAGGAACAGGGGGGGGTGGCTACACCTTC. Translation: CSARGTGGGGYTF.

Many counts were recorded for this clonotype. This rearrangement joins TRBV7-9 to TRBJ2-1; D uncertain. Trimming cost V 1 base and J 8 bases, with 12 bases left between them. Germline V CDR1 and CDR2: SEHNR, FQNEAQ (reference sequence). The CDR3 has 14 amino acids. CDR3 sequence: CASSLVTGFDEQFF. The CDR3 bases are TGTGCCAGCAGCTTAGTCACGGGCTTTGATGAGCAGTTCTTC.